Listed here are 30 T cell receptor beta chains from one sample, sequenced in a study of blood T cell repertoires in COVID-19. Method: immunoSEQ multiplex PCR; TCRdb's copy keeps in-frame clones and lacks some. The repertoire holds around 400,000 clones, with around nine tenths as singletons. The sequencing input was PBMCs or T cells enriched from blood (not recorded which). The receptors here all came from a woman in her twenties or thirties who had recovered from COVID-19.

The V gene is TRBV7-8, the J gene TRBJ1-4, with 10 bases lining up with TRBD1. Germline V gives CDR1 SGHVS, CDR2 FQNEAQ. CDR3 length: 14 residues. The junction had 2 bases not matched to a gene; V was cut back by 10 bases and J by 0 bases. The chain's CDR3 is CATGQGATNEKLFF. For the CDR3, the DNA is TGTGCCACCGGACAGGGGGCAACTAATGAAAAACTGTTTTTT. The variable domain in full, with the rest retrieved from reference TRBV7-8 and TRBJ1-4, is GAGVSQSPRYKVAKRGQDVALRCDPISGHVSLFWYQQALGQGPEFLTYFQNEAQLDKSGLPSDRFFAERPEGSVSTLKIQRTQQEDSAVYLCATGQGATNEKLFFGSGTQLSVL.

The rearrangement joins TRBV28 to TRBJ1-4; 11 bases agree with TRBD1. J gave up 11 bases and V 2 bases, and 7 bases lay outside the gene matches. Germline lookup yields CDR1 MDHEN and CDR2 SYDVKM. CDR3 length: 15 residues. In DNA form, the CDR3 reads TGTGCCAGCAGTTTACCCGGACAGGGGGCAGAGAAACTGTTTTTT. Translating gives CASSLPGQGAEKLFF.

The chain combines TRBV5-8 with TRBJ1-2; D uncertain. Germline CDR1 SGHTS, CDR2 YDEGEE. V lost 2 bases, J lost 8 bases, and 16 bases lay in between. The CDR3 consists of 14 residues. The CDR3 coding sequence is TGTGCCAGCAGCTTCGGGGAAAAAGGCTCCGGCTACACCTTC. It specifies CASSFGEKGSGYTF. Together with reference TRBV5-8 and TRBJ1-2, the CDR3 gives the full variable domain: EAGVTQSPTHLIKTRGQQATLRCSPISGHTSVYWYQQALGLGLQFLLWYDEGEERNRGNFPPRFSGRQFPNYSSELNVNALELEDSALYLCASSFGEKGSGYTFGSGTRLTVV.

V gene TRBV28 combines with J gene TRBJ1-2; TRBD1 matches at 10 bases. The CDR3 spans 15 residues. The trim removed 5 bases at V and 8 bases at J, leaving 11 bases unmatched. From germline, CDR1 is MDHEN and CDR2 SYDVKM. The CDR3 coding sequence is TGTGCCAGCAGTCCCCTTCCGGGACAGGGGTTAGGCTACACCTTC. Its protein product is CASSPLPGQGLGYTF.

The rearrangement links TRBV7-2 to TRBJ1-4, with D maybe TRBD1 (5 bases). Per germline, CDR1 SGHTA and CDR2 FQGNSA. V was cut by 5 bases and J by 5 bases, with 15 bases left in between. The CDR3 runs to 15 residues. The CDR3 spells CASSPRDGRNEKLFF. CDR3 nucleotides: TGTGCCAGCAGCCCCCGGGACGGGAGGAATGAAAAACTGTTTTTT.

The chain uses TRBV10-3 and TRBJ2-1; D not resolved. This CDR3 contains 13 residues. V lost 8 bases, J lost 5 bases, and 13 bases lay in between. The germline V gene encodes CDR1 ENHRY and CDR2 SYGVKD. The DNA of the CDR3 is TGTGCCATCCGGTTACTACTTCACAATGAGCAGTTCTTC. Its translation: CAIRLLLHNEQFF.

The genes are TRBV28 and TRBJ1-4; D may be TRBD1 (5 bases). This CDR3 has 13 residues. The germline V gene encodes CDR1 MDHEN and CDR2 SYDVKM. Trimming took off 3 bases at V and 6 bases at J, with 8 bases between the two ends. The CDR3 reads CASSFGADEKLFF. For the CDR3, the DNA is TGTGCCAGCAGTTTTGGGGCCGATGAAAAACTGTTTTTT. The entire variable domain, with the rest obtained from reference TRBV28 and TRBJ1-4, is as follows: DVKVTQSSRYLVKRTGEKVFLECVQDMDHENMFWYRQDPGLGLRLIYFSYDVKMKEKGDIPEGYSVSREKKERFSLILESASTNQTSMYLCASSFGADEKLFFGSGTQLSVL.

This clone has only a few counts. This chain connects TRBV2 to TRBJ2-3, with D possibly being TRBD2 (6 bases). The CDR3 totals 13 residues. V was pared by 7 bases and J by 12 bases, with 20 bases between. Germline V lookup: CDR1 SNHLY, CDR2 FYNNEI. The CDR3 DNA reads TGTGCCAGCATCCGGGACTCTCGTGCCAGTCAGTATTTT. Translation: CASIRDSRASQYF. The full variable domain, with the rest looked up from reference TRBV2 and TRBJ2-3, is EPEVTQTPSHQVTQMGQEVILRCVPISNHLYFYWYRQILGQKVEFLVSFYNNEISEKSEIFDDQFSVERPDGSNFTLKIRSTKLEDSAMYFCASIRDSRASQYFGPGTRLTVL.

The rearrangement links TRBV9 to TRBJ1-2; no reliable D call. The CDR3 is 17 residues long. Trimming cost V 4 bases and J 3 bases, with 22 bases left between them. CDR1 and CDR2 from the germline V gene are SGDLS and YYNGEE. CDR3 loop: CASSSPRLVTSYYGYTF. The CDR3 nucleotides are TGTGCCAGCAGCTCCCCCCGGTTAGTCACTTCTTACTATGGCTACACCTTC.

In DNA, the CDR3 is TGTGCCAGCAGCTCCGGGACAGGGGTTGGTCAGCCCCAGCATTTT. This sequence encodes CASSSGTGVGQPQHF. This chain joins TRBV7-9 and TRBJ1-5; the match to TRBD1 covers 10 bases. The germline V gene has CDR1 SEHNR and CDR2 FQNEAQ (reference sequence). CDR3 length: 15 amino acids. The ends lost 4 bases at V and 6 bases at J; junction bases unmatched: 6.

This clone was counted between two and nine times. The gene calls are TRBV10-3 and TRBJ2-3, with D perhaps matching TRBD2 (5 bases). Germline assignment: CDR1 ENHRY and CDR2 SYGVKD. The CDR3 runs to 14 residues. Trimming took 7 bases from V and 0 from J, leaving 11 bases between them. For the CDR3, the DNA is TGTGCCATCACCCCAGCGGATAGCACAGATACGCAGTATTTT. Residues: CAITPADSTDTQYF.

This chain links TRBV12-3 or TRBV12-4 with TRBJ2-7; D remains ambiguous. Between the trimmed V and J ends, which lost 5 bases and 4 bases, there was a span of 9 bases. CDR3 size: 12 residues. The CDR3 is CASSLIGYEQYF. For the CDR3, the DNA is TGTGCCAGCAGTCTAATCGGTTACGAGCAGTACTTC.

V and J are TRBV27 and TRBJ1-1, with a possible D match to TRBD1 (5 bases). Looked up from germline, CDR1 is MNHEY and CDR2 is SMNVEV (reference sequence). The V end lost 2 bases, the J end lost 1 base, and 14 bases lay between the germline ends. The CDR3 covers 16 residues. Here the CDR3 DNA reads TGTGCCAGCAGTTTACGCGGGGGTGGACAGAACACTGAAGCTTTCTTT. Amino acids: CASSLRGGGQNTEAFF.

V and J are TRBV5-8 and TRBJ2-5; TRBD1 agrees at 9 bases. Germline V gene data show CDR1 as SGHTS and CDR2 as YDEGEE. This CDR3 is built from 14 residues. With V trimmed by 4 bases and J by 2 bases, 3 bases remained unmatched. CDR3 in DNA: TGTGCCAGCAGCAGGGGACAGGGACAAGAGACCCAGTACTTC. Translating gives CASSRGQGQETQYF.

The table lists this clone with a few counts. The chain is built from TRBV3-1 (or the pseudogene TRBV3-2) and TRBJ1-5; TRBD1 matches 9 bases. The CDR3 runs to 14 residues. Germline lookup yields CDR1 LGHDT and CDR2 YNNKEL (reference sequence). The ends lost 5 bases at V and 7 bases at J; junction bases unmatched: 6. The CDR3 sequence is CASSAGTGQQPQHF. The DNA for the CDR3 is TGTGCCAGCAGCGCGGGGACAGGGCAGCAGCCCCAGCATTTT.

This chain connects TRBV13 to TRBJ2-7; perhaps TRBD2 as D (7 bases). CDR3 size: 14 residues. Trimming left V 2 bases short and J 7 bases short, with 15 bases between. The germline CDR1 and CDR2 sequences are PRHDT and FYEKMQ (reference sequence). CDR3 residues: CASSLRGAQEEQYF. Here the CDR3 DNA reads TGTGCCAGCAGCTTACGGGGGGCGCAGGAAGAGCAGTACTTC.

This chain joins TRBV7-8 and TRBJ1-6; no clear D gene. Trimming left V 1 base short and J 9 bases short, with 7 bases between. Looked up from germline, CDR1 is SGHVS and CDR2 is FQNEAQ. The CDR3 totals 13 residues. The CDR3 spells CASSLESRSPLHF. DNA for the CDR3: TGTGCCAGCAGCTTAGAATCTCGTTCACCCCTCCACTTT.

This chain joins TRBV29-1 and TRBJ2-6; 10 bases map to TRBD1. J was trimmed by 0 bases and V by 6 bases; bases with no gene match: 8. This CDR3 region has 17 residues. Germline CDR1 reads SQVTM; CDR2 reads ANQGSEA. CDR3 in amino acids: CSVGRDRGSSGANVLTF. In DNA form, the CDR3 reads TGCAGCGTGGGCCGGGACAGGGGAAGCTCTGGGGCCAACGTCCTGACTTTC.

This clone was picked up one time. The CDR3 nucleotides are TGTGCCAGCAGCTTGGACAGGGCGCAGCCCCAGCATTTT. As protein: CASSLDRAQPQHF. The chain joins TRBV7-2 to TRBJ1-5; TRBD1 aligns across 8 bases. This CDR3 region has 13 residues. With V trimmed by 3 bases and J by 7 bases, 2 bases remained unmatched. CDR1 SGHTA and CDR2 FQGNSA come from the germline V gene.

This chain connects TRBV3-1 (or the pseudogene TRBV3-2) to TRBJ1-1; a weak D match, TRBD1 (6 bases). CDR1 LGHDT and CDR2 YNNKEL come from the germline V gene (reference sequence). V was cut by 1 base and J by 6 bases, with 9 bases left in between. This CDR3 region has 13 residues. The CDR3 spells CASSQARQAEAFF. CDR3 DNA: TGTGCCAGCAGCCAAGCCCGACAGGCTGAAGCTTTCTTT.

V is TRBV28 and J is TRBJ1-5, with D maybe TRBD1 (5 bases). The CDR3 spans 16 residues. From germline, CDR1 is MDHEN and CDR2 SYDVKM. The V end lost 6 bases, the J end lost 2 bases, and 17 bases lay between the germline ends. The CDR3 sequence: CASSYPSPGGNQPQHF. The CDR3, as DNA: TGTGCCAGCAGCTACCCTTCCCCGGGGGGCAATCAGCCCCAGCATTTT.

The chain has TRBV19 and TRBJ2-2; tentative D call: TRBD1 (6 bases). Trimming removed 5 bases from V and 9 bases from J, with 10 bases in between. Germline lookup yields CDR1 LNHDA and CDR2 SQIVND (reference sequence). The CDR3 has 12 residues. CDR3 amino acids: CASSVRGWELFF. The CDR3 DNA sequence: TGTGCCAGTAGTGTCAGGGGCTGGGAGCTGTTTTTT.

The rearrangement uses TRBV18 and TRBJ2-7; D gene uncertain. Germline V gene sequence: CDR1 KGHSH, CDR2 LQKENI. The CDR3 spans 14 residues. Trimming cost V 3 bases and J 0 bases, with 9 bases left between them. The CDR3 DNA is TGTGCCAGCTCACCGTGGCAGAACTCCTACGAGCAGTACTTC. Translating it yields CASSPWQNSYEQYF.

The V call is TRBV19, the J call TRBJ1-5, with 11 bases fitting TRBD1. The germline gives CDR1 LNHDA, CDR2 SQIVND (reference sequence). This CDR3 comprises 14 residues. The J segment lost 4 bases and the V segment lost 6 bases, leaving 2 bases of the junction unmatched. DNA of the CDR3: TGTGCCAGTAGCCGGGACAGGGGGAATCAGCCCCAGCATTTT. This codes for CASSRDRGNQPQHF.

The V gene is TRBV5-8, the J gene TRBJ2-1; D is ambiguous. Germline V gene data show CDR1 as SGHTS and CDR2 as YDEGEE. CDR3 length: 16 amino acids. The V gene lost 2 bases and the J gene lost 6 bases, with 18 bases spanning the gap. This chain's CDR3 is CASSFSGGPKGNEQFF. The CDR3 nucleotides are TGTGCCAGCAGCTTTTCTGGCGGTCCCAAAGGCAATGAGCAGTTCTTC.

V usage is TRBV6-5 and J usage is TRBJ2-7; 7 bases agree with TRBD2. The CDR3 is 13 amino acids. Germline trimming cut 2 bases from V and 9 bases from J; bases unmatched to any gene: 7. Germline values: CDR1 MNHEY, CDR2 SVGAGI. As DNA, the CDR3 is TGTGCCAGCAGTTACGGGAGGGATCGGATGCAGTACTTC. It encodes CASSYGRDRMQYF.

The gene calls are TRBV12-3 or TRBV12-4 and TRBJ1-4; possibly TRBD1 for D (5 bases). The CDR3 sequence is 13 residues long. V lost 8 bases and J lost 5, with 12 bases in between. CDR3 DNA sequence: TGTGCCAGCGGTGTACAGGCAAATGAAAAACTGTTTTTT. Its protein product is CASGVQANEKLFF.

The J gene is TRBJ2-3, the V gene TRBV3-1 (or the pseudogene TRBV3-2); possibly TRBD2 for D (6 bases). V was clipped by 2 bases and J by 2 bases, with 11 bases between them. The germline V gene has CDR1 LGHDT and CDR2 YNNKEL (reference sequence). The length of the CDR3 is 15 residues. The CDR3 loop is CASSQSSEFTDTQYF. DNA for the CDR3: TGTGCCAGCAGCCAATCTAGCGAATTCACAGATACGCAGTATTTT.

For the CDR3, the DNA is TGTGCCAGCAGGCCTTGGACAGGGGGCTTTGATTCACCCCTCCACTTT. Its protein is CASRPWTGGFDSPLHF. V gene TRBV28 combines with J gene TRBJ1-6, with 11 bases lining up with TRBD1. This CDR3 region has 16 residues. J lost 8 bases, V lost 6 bases, and 9 bases had no gene match. Germline CDR1 is MDHEN and CDR2 is SYDVKM.

J is TRBJ1-1 and V is TRBV13; D is perhaps TRBD1 (5 bases). The CDR3 spans 14 residues. CDR1 is PRHDT, CDR2 FYEKMQ, per germline (reference sequence). V was shortened by 2 bases and J by 2 bases, with 9 bases between the two germline ends. The CDR3: CASSLSGGNTEAFF. For the CDR3, the DNA is TGTGCCAGCAGCTTATCGGGGGGAAACACTGAAGCTTTCTTT.